The rows below give T cell receptor beta chains drawn from one sample of a study of shared clonotypes between healthy human individuals. TCRdb's table, derived via immunoSEQ multiplex PCR, lists solely in-frame clones and lacks some. Of roughly 2,300,000 clones detected, under 95% appear once; the ten largest clones hold 0.37%. Sequencing used naive CD4+ T cells from PBMCs. The origin of the receptors is a man between 18 and 35 years old in good health. Some clones in this sample may be carry-over from other donors' samples. Both conserved end residues are part of each CDR3. A D gene is named only where the DNA matches it firmly. Some rows mark clone size as missing; the rest say once, few, many or name a class of expanded clone.

length	D	size	V	J	DNA	CDR3
10	NA	NA	TRBV28	TRBJ1-1	TGTGCCAGCAGCCGAGCTGTAGCTTTCTTT	CASSRAVAFF
17	TRBD2	NA	TRBV4-2	TRBJ2-4	TGTGCCAGCAGCCAAGACGGACTAGCGGCCAGCAAAAACATTCAGTACTTC	CASSQDGLAASKNIQYF
13	NA	NA	TRBV7-9	TRBJ2-7	TGTGCCAGCAGCTCATCCGGGCCCCATAGGCAGTACTTC	CASSSSGPHRQYF
14	NA	NA	TRBV7-8	TRBJ2-2	TGTGCCAGCAGCTTGAGAGGGGCGGCCGGGGAGCTGTTTTTT	CASSLRGAAGELFF
13	NA	NA	TRBV7-7	TRBJ2-5	TGTGCCAGCAGCCCCGGGACCGAAGAGACCCAGTACTTC	CASSPGTEETQYF
15	NA	NA	TRBV29-1	TRBJ2-1	TGCAGCGTTGAAGGTCGTCTGTCTTTTTACAATGAGCAGTTCTTC	CSVEGRLSFYNEQFF
13	NA	NA	TRBV5-8	TRBJ2-3	TGTGCCAGCAGCTTGCGAGGGACCGATACGCAGTATTTT	CASSLRGTDTQYF
17	TRBD1	NA	TRBV30	TRBJ2-2	TGTGCCTGGATCGGAACAGGGGGAAAGATCAACACCGGGGAGCTGTTTTTT	CAWIGTGGKINTGELFF
15	NA	NA	TRBV5-4	TRBJ2-5	TGTGCCAGCAGCCCCGACCAAGCCCTCCGAGAGACCCAGTACTTC	CASSPDQALRETQYF
21	TRBD1	NA	TRBV5-1	TRBJ1-1	TGCGCCAGCAGCCCTACCTCGACCTATGACAGGGGGCTTTCCCTGAACACTGAAGCTTTCTTT	CASSPTSTYDRGLSLNTEAFF
14	NA	once	TRBV6-6	TRBJ2-1	TGTGCCAGCAGTTACTCAGATAGTTTGGATTTGCAGTTCTTC	CASSYSDSLDLQFF
16	TRBD2	NA	TRBV9	TRBJ2-7	TGTGCCAGCAGCCATCCCGGACTAGCGGGAGGGTACGAGCAGTACTTC	CASSHPGLAGGYEQYF
16	TRBD1	NA	TRBV7-8	TRBJ2-1	TGTGCCAGCAGCTTAGGGGCCGGGACAGCCTACAATGAGCAGTTCTTC	CASSLGAGTAYNEQFF
13	NA	NA	TRBV11-1	TRBJ2-2	TGTGCCAGCAGCTTAGGCCCAACCGGGGAGCTGTTTTTT	CASSLGPTGELFF
16	NA	once	TRBV27	TRBJ1-4	TGTGCCAGCAGTTTTGTTAGAGTTGAAGGGAATGAAAAACTGTTTTTT	CASSFVRVEGNEKLFF
17	TRBD2	once	TRBV6-4	TRBJ2-3	TGTGCCAGCAGTCCACGCCCGGGACTAGCGGACACAGATACGCAGTATTTT	CASSPRPGLADTDTQYF
15	NA	NA	TRBV6-1	TRBJ2-1	TGTGCCAGCAGACGACAGGGAGGCTCCTACAATGAGCAGTTCTTC	CASRRQGGSYNEQFF
15	NA	NA	TRBV11-3	TRBJ2-7	TGTGCCAGCAGCCGCTCCGAGACAGAGGCCTACGAGCAGTACTTC	CASSRSETEAYEQYF
15	TRBD1	NA	TRBV2	TRBJ1-2	TGTGCCAGCAGCCCCACCCGACAGGGGCACTATGGCTACACCTTC	CASSPTRQGHYGYTF
14	TRBD2	NA	TRBV9	TRBJ2-5	TGTGCCAGCAGCGTGACTAGCGGGAGGGAGACCCAGTACTTC	CASSVTSGRETQYF
14	NA	NA	TRBV27	TRBJ2-1	TGTGCCAGCAGTTTGCAGGGGAATTACAATGAGCAGTTCTTC	CASSLQGNYNEQFF
15	NA	NA	TRBV18	TRBJ1-1	TGTGCCAGCTCGGCAACAGGGCCTTTGAACACTGAAGCTTTCTTT	CASSATGPLNTEAFF
16	NA	NA	TRBV19	TRBJ2-7	TGTGCCAGTAGTATGGAGTTGCGGAGTCTCACCTACGAGCAGTACTTC	CASSMELRSLTYEQYF
13	NA	NA	TRBV29-1	TRBJ1-4	TGCAGCGTTGGCTTATTCCCTGATGAAAAACTGTTTTTT	CSVGLFPDEKLFF
14	TRBD1	NA	TRBV6-6	TRBJ2-7	TGTGCCAGCAGTTACTCGGGACAGTCCTACGAGCAGTACTTC	CASSYSGQSYEQYF
14	TRBD2	NA	TRBV6-5	TRBJ2-7	TGTGCCAGCAGTCCCGGGACTACCTCTTACGAGCAGTACTTC	CASSPGTTSYEQYF
13	NA	NA	TRBV29-1	TRBJ2-5	TGCAGCGTTGCGGGACGGATCCAAGAGACCCAGTACTTC	CSVAGRIQETQYF
13	NA	NA	TRBV2	TRBJ1-5	TGTGCCAGCAGATACACTAGCAATCAGCCCCAGCATTTT	CASRYTSNQPQHF
15	TRBD1	NA	TRBV18	TRBJ1-5	TGTGCCAGCTCATCCAGGGGGCTAGGCAATCAGCCCCAGCATTTT	CASSSRGLGNQPQHF
15	TRBD1	once	TRBV5-6	TRBJ1-4	TGTGCCAGCAGCGTAACAGGGGGCGGTAATGAAAAACTGTTTTTT	CASSVTGGGNEKLFF
17	TRBD2	NA	TRBV5-1	TRBJ2-3	TGCGCCAGCAGCTTGTTTCTGCCTAGCGGCTCCACAGATACGCAGTATTTT	CASSLFLPSGSTDTQYF
16	TRBD2	NA	TRBV27	TRBJ2-7	TGTGCCAGCAGTTTATCTTGGCGGGAGCTCTCCTACGAGCAGTACTTC	CASSLSWRELSYEQYF
15	NA	NA	TRBV6-5	TRBJ1-2	TGTGCCAGCAGCCGCGCTGACAGCATTAACTATGGCTACACCTTC	CASSRADSINYGYTF
15	NA	NA	TRBV30	TRBJ2-7	TGTGCCTGGAGCCTGAGGGGGGATAAGCACTACGAGCAGTACTTC	CAWSLRGDKHYEQYF
13	NA	NA	TRBV6-1	TRBJ1-4	TGTGCCGGGCGGACAGTACTTAATGAAAAACTGTTTTTT	CAGRTVLNEKLFF
12	NA	NA	TRBV6-1	TRBJ2-7	TGTGCCAGCAGTGAACCATTGAGTGAGCAGTACTTC	CASSEPLSEQYF
15	TRBD1	NA	TRBV19	TRBJ2-7	TGTGCCAGTAGTCTAACCGAGGACAGGGTCTACGAGCAGTACTTC	CASSLTEDRVYEQYF
13	NA	NA	TRBV6-1	TRBJ1-5	TGTGCCAGCAGTGAATTCGGGAATCAGCCCCAGCATTTT	CASSEFGNQPQHF
14	TRBD1	NA	TRBV7-2	TRBJ1-1	TGTGCCAGCAGCAAGACAGGGATGAACACTGAAGCTTTCTTT	CASSKTGMNTEAFF
12	NA	NA	TRBV2	TRBJ1-1	TGTGCCAGCAGTGAATTCCTAGAGGAAGCTTTCTTT	CASSEFLEEAFF
14	TRBD1	NA	TRBV6-4	TRBJ2-1	TGTGCCAGCAGTGGACAGGGGCACCCCAATGAGCAGTTCTTC	CASSGQGHPNEQFF
14	NA	NA	TRBV7-8	TRBJ2-7	TGTGCCAGCAGCTTAACAGGCAGATCCTACGAGCAGTACTTC	CASSLTGRSYEQYF
14	NA	NA	TRBV5-1	TRBJ2-1	TGCGCCAGCAGCTTGGACGACTGGGGGTTCGTAAGGTTCTTC	CASSLDDWGFVRFF
16	NA	once	TRBV28	TRBJ1-4	TGTGCCAGCAGTTCCCCCGGGCAGGTCGAGAATGAAAAACTGTTTTTT	CASSSPGQVENEKLFF
16	NA	NA	TRBV30	TRBJ1-3	TGTGCCTGGAGTGGGAGGGGATTTAGCTCTGGAAACACCATATATTTT	CAWSGRGFSSGNTIYF
15	TRBD2	NA	TRBV7-3	TRBJ2-3	TGTGCCAGCAGCTTAGCTAGCGGGAGAGGTTATACGCAGTATTTT	CASSLASGRGYTQYF
14	NA	NA	TRBV11-2	TRBJ1-1	TGTGCCAGCAGCTTACAGGCTATAAACACTGAAGCTTTCTTT	CASSLQAINTEAFF
10	NA	NA	TRBV2	TRBJ1-2	TGTGCCAGCAGGGAGGAGGGCTACACCTTC	CASREEGYTF
13	NA	NA	TRBV25-1	TRBJ2-3	TGTGCCAGTAGTACCCCAGGGGCAGATACGCAGTATTTT	CASSTPGADTQYF
16	TRBD1	NA	TRBV10-3	TRBJ2-7	TGTGCCATCAGTGACGTACCGGGACAGGGGTCCTACGAGCAGTACTTC	CAISDVPGQGSYEQYF
14	NA	NA	TRBV6-4	TRBJ2-2	TGTGCCAGCAGTGTATCGGGGGCCACCGGGGAGCTGTTTTTT	CASSVSGATGELFF
17	NA	NA	TRBV7-2	TRBJ2-7	TGTGCCAGCAGCTTATTGAGTATTGGGTCACCGTCATACGAGCAGTACTTC	CASSLLSIGSPSYEQYF
14	NA	NA	TRBV19	TRBJ1-3	TGTGCCAGTAGTATCGAACTTACGAGAAACACCATATATTTT	CASSIELTRNTIYF
14	TRBD1	NA	TRBV18	TRBJ2-5	TGTGCCAGCTCACAAACAGGGGGCCAAGAGACCCAGTACTTC	CASSQTGGQETQYF
16	NA	NA	TRBV5-1	TRBJ1-3	TGCGCCAGCAGCTTGGTAGGGCCCGGGAAGGGAAACACCATATATTTT	CASSLVGPGKGNTIYF
16	NA	NA	TRBV5-1	TRBJ1-1	TGCGCCAGCAGCTCCCAAACAAAACCGACGAACACTGAAGCTTTCTTT	CASSSQTKPTNTEAFF
13	NA	NA	TRBV6-6	TRBJ1-5	TGTGCCACTAAACAGGGTCAAGATCAGCCCCAGCATTTT	CATKQGQDQPQHF
16	TRBD2	NA	TRBV14	TRBJ2-3	TGTGCCAGCAGCCCGGGACTAGCGGGCATCACAGATACGCAGTATTTT	CASSPGLAGITDTQYF
14	NA	NA	TRBV4-3	TRBJ1-5	TGCGCCAGCAGCCAAGTTCAGGTGAATCAGCCCCAGCATTTT	CASSQVQVNQPQHF
12	NA	NA	TRBV29-1	TRBJ2-7	TGCAGCGCGGGACTGGGGGCGGAGGAGCAGTACTTC	CSAGLGAEEQYF